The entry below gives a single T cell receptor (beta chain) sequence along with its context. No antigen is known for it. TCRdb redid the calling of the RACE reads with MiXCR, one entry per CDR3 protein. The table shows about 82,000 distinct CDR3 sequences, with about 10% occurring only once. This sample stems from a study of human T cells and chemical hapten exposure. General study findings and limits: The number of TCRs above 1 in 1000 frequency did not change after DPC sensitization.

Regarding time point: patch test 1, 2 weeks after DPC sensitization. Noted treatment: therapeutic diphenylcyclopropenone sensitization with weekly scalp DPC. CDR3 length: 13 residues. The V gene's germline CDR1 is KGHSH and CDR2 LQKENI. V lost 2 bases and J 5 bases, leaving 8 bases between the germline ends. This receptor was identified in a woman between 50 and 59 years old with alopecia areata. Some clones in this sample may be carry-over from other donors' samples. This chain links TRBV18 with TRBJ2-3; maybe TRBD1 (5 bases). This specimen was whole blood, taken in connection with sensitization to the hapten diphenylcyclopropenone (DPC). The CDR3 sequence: CASSPLGEDTQYF. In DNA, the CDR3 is TGTGCCAGCTCACCATTAGGGGAAGATACGCAGTATTTT.